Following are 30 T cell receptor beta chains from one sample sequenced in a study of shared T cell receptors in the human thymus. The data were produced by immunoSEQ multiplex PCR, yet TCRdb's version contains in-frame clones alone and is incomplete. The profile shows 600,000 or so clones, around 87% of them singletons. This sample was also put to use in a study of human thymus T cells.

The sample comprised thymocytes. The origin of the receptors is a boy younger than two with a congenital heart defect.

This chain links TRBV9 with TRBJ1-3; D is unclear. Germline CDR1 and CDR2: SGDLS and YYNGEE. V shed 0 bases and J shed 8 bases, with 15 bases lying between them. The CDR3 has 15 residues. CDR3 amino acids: CASSVVGPTTHTIYF. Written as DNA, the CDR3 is TGTGCCAGCAGCGTAGTGGGCCCCACCACACACACCATATATTTT.

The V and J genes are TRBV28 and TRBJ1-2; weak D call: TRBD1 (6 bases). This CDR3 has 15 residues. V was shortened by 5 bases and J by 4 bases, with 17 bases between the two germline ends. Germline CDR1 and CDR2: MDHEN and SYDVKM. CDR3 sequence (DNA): TGTGCCAGCAGTCCCCCCAACAGGGTGGCCTATGGCTACACCTTC. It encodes CASSPPNRVAYGYTF.

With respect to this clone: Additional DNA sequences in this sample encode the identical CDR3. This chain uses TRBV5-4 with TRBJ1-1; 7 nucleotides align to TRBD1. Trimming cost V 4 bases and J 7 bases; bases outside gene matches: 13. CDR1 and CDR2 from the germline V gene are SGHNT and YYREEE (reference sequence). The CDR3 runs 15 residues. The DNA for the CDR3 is TGTGCCAGCAGCCCAATCAGGGGGGCGCAAGGTGAAGCTTTCTTT. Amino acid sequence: CASSPIRGAQGEAFF. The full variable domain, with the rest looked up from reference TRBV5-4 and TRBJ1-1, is ETGVTQSPTHLIKTRGQQVTLRCSSQSGHNTVSWYQQALGQGPQFIFQYYREEENGRGNFPPRFSGLQFPNYSSELNVNALELDDSALYLCASSPIRGAQGEAFFGQGTRLTVV.

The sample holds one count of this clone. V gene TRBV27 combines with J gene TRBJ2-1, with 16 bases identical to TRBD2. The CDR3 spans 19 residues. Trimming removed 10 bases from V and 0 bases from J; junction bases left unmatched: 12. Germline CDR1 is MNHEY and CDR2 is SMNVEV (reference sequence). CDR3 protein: CATNLSGTSGRGSYNEQFF. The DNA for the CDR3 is TGTGCCACCAACCTTTCCGGGACTAGCGGGAGGGGCTCCTACAATGAGCAGTTCTTC.

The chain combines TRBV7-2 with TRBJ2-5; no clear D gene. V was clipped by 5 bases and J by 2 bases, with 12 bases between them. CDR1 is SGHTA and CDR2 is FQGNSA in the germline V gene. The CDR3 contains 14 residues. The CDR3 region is CASSLWRNQETQYF. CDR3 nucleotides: TGTGCCAGCAGCCTATGGCGGAATCAAGAGACCCAGTACTTC.

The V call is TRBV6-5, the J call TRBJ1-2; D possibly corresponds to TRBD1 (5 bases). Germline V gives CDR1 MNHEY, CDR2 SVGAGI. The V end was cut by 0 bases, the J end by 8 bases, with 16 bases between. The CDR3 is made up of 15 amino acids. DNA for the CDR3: TGTGCCAGCAGTTACTCATCCCCAGGGTTGGAAGGCTACACCTTC. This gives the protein CASSYSSPGLEGYTF.

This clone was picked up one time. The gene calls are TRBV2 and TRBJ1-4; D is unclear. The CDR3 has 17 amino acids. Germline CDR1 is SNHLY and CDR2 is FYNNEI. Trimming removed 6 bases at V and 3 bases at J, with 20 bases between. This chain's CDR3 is CASRGRGWIMSNEKLFF. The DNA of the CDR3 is TGTGCCAGCAGGGGCCGGGGTTGGATCATGTCTAATGAAAAACTGTTTTTT.

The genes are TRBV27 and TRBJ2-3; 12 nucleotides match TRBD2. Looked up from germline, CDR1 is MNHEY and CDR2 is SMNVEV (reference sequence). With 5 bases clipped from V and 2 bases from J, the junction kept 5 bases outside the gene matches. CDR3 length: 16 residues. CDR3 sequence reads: CASSARLAGVTDTQYF. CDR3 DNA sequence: TGTGCCAGCAGTGCCCGACTAGCGGGAGTCACAGATACGCAGTATTTT.

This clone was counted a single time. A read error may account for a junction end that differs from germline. The CDR3: CASSLAPPTGGANVLTF. The CDR3 coding sequence is TGTGCTAGCAGCTTAGCACCCCCGACGGGGGGGGCCAACGTCCTGACTTTC. This chain uses TRBV7-7 with TRBJ2-6; tentative D call: TRBD2 (5 bases). Germline lookup yields CDR1 SSHAT and CDR2 FNYEAQ (reference sequence). The CDR3 sequence is 17 residues long.

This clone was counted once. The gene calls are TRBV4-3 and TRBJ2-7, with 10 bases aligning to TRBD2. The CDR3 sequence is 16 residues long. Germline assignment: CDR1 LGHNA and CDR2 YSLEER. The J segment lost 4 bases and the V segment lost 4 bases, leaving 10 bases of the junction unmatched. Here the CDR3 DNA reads TGCGCCAGCAGCCCCACCCCTGGGACTAGCGAATACGAGCAGTACTTC. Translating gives CASSPTPGTSEYEQYF.

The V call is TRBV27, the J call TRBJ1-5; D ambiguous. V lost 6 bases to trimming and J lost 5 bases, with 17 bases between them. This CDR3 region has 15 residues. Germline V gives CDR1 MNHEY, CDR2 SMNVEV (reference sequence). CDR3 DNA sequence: TGTGCCAGCAGACCCAATCCGGAGACGGATCAGCCCCAGCATTTT. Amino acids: CASRPNPETDQPQHF.

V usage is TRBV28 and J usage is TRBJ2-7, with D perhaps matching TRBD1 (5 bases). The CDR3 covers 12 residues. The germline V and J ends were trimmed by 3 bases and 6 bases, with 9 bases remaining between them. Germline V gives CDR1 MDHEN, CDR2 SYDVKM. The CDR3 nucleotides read TGTGCCAGCAGTTTGGGGCAGATCGAGCAGTACTTC. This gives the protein CASSLGQIEQYF. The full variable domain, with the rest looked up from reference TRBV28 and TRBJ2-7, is DVKVTQSSRYLVKRTGEKVFLECVQDMDHENMFWYRQDPGLGLRLIYFSYDVKMKEKGDIPEGYSVSREKKERFSLILESASTNQTSMYLCASSLGQIEQYFGPGTRLTVT.

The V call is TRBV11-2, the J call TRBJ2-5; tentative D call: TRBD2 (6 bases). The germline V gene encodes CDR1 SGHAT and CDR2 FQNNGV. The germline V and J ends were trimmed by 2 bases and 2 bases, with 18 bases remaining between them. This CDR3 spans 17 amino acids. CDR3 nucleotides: TGTGCCAGCAGCTTACAGCCCCCGCGGGAACCTCAAGAGACCCAGTACTTC. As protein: CASSLQPPREPQETQYF.

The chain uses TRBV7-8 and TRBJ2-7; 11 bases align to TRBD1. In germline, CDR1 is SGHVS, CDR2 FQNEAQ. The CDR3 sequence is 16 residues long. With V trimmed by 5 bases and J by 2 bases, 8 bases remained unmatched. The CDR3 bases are TGTGCCAGCAGCATGAGGACAGGGGGCGTCGCCTACGAGCAGTACTTC. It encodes CASSMRTGGVAYEQYF.

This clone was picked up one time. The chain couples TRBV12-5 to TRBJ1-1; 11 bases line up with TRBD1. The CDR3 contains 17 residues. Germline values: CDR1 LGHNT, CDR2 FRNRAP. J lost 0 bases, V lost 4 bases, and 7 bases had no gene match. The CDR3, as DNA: TGTGCTAGTGGTTCCCCGGACAGGGGGCGTCTGAACACTGAAGCTTTCTTT. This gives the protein CASGSPDRGRLNTEAFF.

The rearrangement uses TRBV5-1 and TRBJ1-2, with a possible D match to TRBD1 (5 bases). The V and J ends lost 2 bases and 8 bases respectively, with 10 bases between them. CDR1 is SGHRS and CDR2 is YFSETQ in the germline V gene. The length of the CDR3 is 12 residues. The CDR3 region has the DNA TGCGCCAGCAGCTTAGGGGCGGACGGCTACACCTTC. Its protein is CASSLGADGYTF.

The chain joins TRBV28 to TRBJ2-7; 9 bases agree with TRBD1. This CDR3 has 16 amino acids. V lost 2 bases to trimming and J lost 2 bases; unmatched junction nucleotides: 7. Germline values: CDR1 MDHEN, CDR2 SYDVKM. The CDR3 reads CASSLTKGQGPYEQYF. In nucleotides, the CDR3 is TGTGCCAGCAGTTTAACCAAGGGACAGGGCCCCTACGAGCAGTACTTC.

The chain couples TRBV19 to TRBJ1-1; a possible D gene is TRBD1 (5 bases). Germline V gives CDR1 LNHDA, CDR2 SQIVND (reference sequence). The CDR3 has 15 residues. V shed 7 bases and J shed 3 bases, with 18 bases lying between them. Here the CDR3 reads CASIPPRGGYTEAFF. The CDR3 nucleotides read TGTGCCAGTATCCCCCCGCGGGGGGGGTACACTGAAGCTTTCTTT.

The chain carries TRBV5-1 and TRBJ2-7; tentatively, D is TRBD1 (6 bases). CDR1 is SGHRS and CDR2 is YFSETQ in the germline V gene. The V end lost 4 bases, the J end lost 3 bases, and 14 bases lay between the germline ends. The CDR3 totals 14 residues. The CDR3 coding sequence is TGCGCCAGCAGCCTCCGGGACAACCGCTACGAGCAGTACTTC. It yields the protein CASSLRDNRYEQYF.

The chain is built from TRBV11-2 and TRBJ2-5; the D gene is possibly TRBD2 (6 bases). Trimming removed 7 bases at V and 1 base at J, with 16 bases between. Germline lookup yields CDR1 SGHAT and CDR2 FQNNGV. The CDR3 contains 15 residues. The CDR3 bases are TGTGCCAGCACCTCGCCGGGGAGGCTCCAAGAGACCCAGTACTTC. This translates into CASTSPGRLQETQYF.

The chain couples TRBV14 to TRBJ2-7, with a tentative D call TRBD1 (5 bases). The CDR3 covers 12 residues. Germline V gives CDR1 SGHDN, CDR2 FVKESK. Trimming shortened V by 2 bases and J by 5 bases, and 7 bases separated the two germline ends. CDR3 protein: CASSQQGNEQYF. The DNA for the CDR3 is TGTGCCAGCAGCCAACAGGGAAACGAGCAGTACTTC.

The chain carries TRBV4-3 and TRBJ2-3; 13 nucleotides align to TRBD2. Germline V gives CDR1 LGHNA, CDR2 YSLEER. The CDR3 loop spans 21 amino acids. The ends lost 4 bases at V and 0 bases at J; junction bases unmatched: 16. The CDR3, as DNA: TGCGCCAGCAGCCGAGCCGGGACTAGCGGGATCAGGGACTCTAGCACAGATACGCAGTATTTT. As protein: CASSRAGTSGIRDSSTDTQYF.

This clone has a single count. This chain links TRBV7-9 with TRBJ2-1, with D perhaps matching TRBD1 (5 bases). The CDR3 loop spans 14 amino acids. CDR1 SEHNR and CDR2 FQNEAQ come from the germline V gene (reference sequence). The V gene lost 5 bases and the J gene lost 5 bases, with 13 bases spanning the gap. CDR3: CASSMTEADNEQFF. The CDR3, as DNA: TGTGCCAGCAGCATGACAGAAGCCGACAATGAGCAGTTCTTC.

CDR3 coding DNA: TGTGCCAGCAGGACAGTACCGAACACCGGGGAGCTGTTTTTT. Its protein product is CASRTVPNTGELFF. This chain uses TRBV9 with TRBJ2-2; maybe TRBD1 (5 bases). V was shortened by 5 bases and J by 0 bases, with 8 bases between the two germline ends. Per germline, CDR1 SGDLS and CDR2 YYNGEE. The CDR3 contains 14 residues.

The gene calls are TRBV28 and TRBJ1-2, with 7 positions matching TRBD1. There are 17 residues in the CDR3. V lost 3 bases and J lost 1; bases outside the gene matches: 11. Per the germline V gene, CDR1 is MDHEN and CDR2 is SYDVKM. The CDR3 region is CASSFRRQGPNNYGYTF. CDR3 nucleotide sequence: TGTGCCAGCAGTTTCCGGAGACAGGGCCCAAATAACTATGGCTACACCTTC.

CDR3 DNA: TGTGCCACAGGGACATCCATTAATGAAAAACTGTTTTTT. Translation gives CATGTSINEKLFF. The chain couples TRBV10-3 to TRBJ1-4; weak D call: TRBD1 (6 bases). Looked up from germline, CDR1 is ENHRY and CDR2 is SYGVKD. The CDR3 has 13 amino acids. V lost 10 bases to trimming and J lost 4 bases, with 13 bases between them.

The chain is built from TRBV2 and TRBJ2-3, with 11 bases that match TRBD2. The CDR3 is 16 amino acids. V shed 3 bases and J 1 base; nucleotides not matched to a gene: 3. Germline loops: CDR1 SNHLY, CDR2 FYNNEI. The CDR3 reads CASSDLGLAGTDTQYF. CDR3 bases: TGTGCCAGCAGTGACCTGGGACTAGCGGGCACAGATACGCAGTATTTT. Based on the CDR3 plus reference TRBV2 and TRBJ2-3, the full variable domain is EPEVTQTPSHQVTQMGQEVILRCVPISNHLYFYWYRQILGQKVEFLVSFYNNEISEKSEIFDDQFSVERPDGSNFTLKIRSTKLEDSAMYFCASSDLGLAGTDTQYFGPGTRLTVL.

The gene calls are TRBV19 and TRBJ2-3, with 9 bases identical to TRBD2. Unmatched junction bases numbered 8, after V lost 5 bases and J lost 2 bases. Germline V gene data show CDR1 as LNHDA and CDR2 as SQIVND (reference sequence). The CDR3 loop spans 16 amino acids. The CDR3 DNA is TGTGCCAGTAGTGGGTGGGCTAGCGGGGTCACAGATACGCAGTATTTT. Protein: CASSGWASGVTDTQYF. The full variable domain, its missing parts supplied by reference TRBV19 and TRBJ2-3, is DGGITQSPKYLFRKEGQNVTLSCEQNLNHDAMYWYRQDPGQGLRLIYYSQIVNDFQKGDIAEGYSVSREKKESFPLTVTSAQKNPTAFYLCASSGWASGVTDTQYFGPGTRLTVL.

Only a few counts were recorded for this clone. DNA for the CDR3: TGTGCCAGCAGCTGGACAGGACTGCCTAGGGCCGGAAACACCATATATTTT. This sequence encodes CASSWTGLPRAGNTIYF. This chain connects TRBV7-8 to TRBJ1-3; 7 nucleotides match TRBD1. The CDR3 length is 17 residues. J lost 4 bases, V lost 4 bases, and 13 bases had no gene match. CDR1 is SGHVS and CDR2 is FQNEAQ in the germline V gene.

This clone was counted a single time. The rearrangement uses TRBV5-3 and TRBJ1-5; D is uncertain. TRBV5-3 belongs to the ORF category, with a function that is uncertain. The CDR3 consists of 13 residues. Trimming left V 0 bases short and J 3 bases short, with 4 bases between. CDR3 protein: CARSLDFNQPQHF. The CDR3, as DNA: TGTGCCAGAAGCTTGGACTTCAATCAGCCCCAGCATTTT.